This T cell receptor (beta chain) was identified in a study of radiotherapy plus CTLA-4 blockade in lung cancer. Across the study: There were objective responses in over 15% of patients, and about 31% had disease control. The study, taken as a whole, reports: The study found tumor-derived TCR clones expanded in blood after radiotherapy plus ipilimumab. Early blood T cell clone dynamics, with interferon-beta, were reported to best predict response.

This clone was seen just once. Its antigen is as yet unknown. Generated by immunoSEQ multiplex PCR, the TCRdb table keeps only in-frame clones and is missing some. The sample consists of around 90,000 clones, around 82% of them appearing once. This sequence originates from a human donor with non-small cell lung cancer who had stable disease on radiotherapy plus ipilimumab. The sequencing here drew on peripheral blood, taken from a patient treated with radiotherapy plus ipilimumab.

The chain's CDR3 is CASSSGTSGRYEQYF. The CDR3 nucleotides are TGTGCCAGCAGCTCAGGGACTAGCGGGAGATACGAGCAGTACTTC. The genes are TRBV7-3 and TRBJ2-7; the match to TRBD2 covers 14 bases. Per germline, CDR1 SGHTA and CDR2 FQGTGA. The CDR3 totals 15 residues. J gave up 4 bases and V 4 bases, and 3 bases lay outside the gene matches.